The 3 T cell receptor beta chains below were found in one sample sequenced in a study of T-cell memory formation after mild COVID-19. TCRdb processed the 5' RACE reads anew with MiXCR; each CDR3 protein has one entry. The table shows 250,000 to 350,000 distinct CDR3 sequences, with roughly an eighth occurring only once. Sequencing was done on a sample of PBMCs or a T cell subset sorted from them (not recorded which). The receptor source for this set is a man in his late teens or twenties who had mild COVID-19 (a few samples of this study predate the infection). Cell type and time point are not known.

The chain carries TRBV11-1 and TRBJ2-1, with D perhaps matching TRBD2 (7 bases). Trimming shortened V by 3 bases and J by 0 bases, and 12 bases separated the two germline ends. The germline V gene has CDR1 SGHAT and CDR2 FQDESV (reference sequence). The CDR3 has 16 residues. The CDR3 protein is CASSFGGGSSYNEQFF. DNA of the CDR3: TGTGCCAGCAGCTTTGGCGGGGGCAGCTCCTACAATGAGCAGTTCTTC.

This clonotype was found a few times. The chain uses TRBV5-6 and TRBJ1-1; D remains ambiguous. Per the germline V gene, CDR1 is SGHDT and CDR2 is YYEEEE. This CDR3 has 15 amino acids. V lost 1 base and J 1 base, leaving 11 bases between the germline ends. The CDR3 loop reads CASSLKGRANTEAFF. The CDR3 bases are TGTGCCAGCAGCTTGAAAGGCAGAGCGAACACTGAAGCTTTCTTT.

Concerning this clonotype itself: It may be a read error: a sequence one base away is much more abundant. This chain links TRBV6-5 with TRBJ2-1; 8 nucleotides match TRBD2. Unmatched junction bases numbered 1, after V lost 4 bases and J lost 5 bases. CDR1 MNHEY and CDR2 SVGAGI come from the germline V gene. The CDR3 sequence is 13 residues long. The CDR3 loop is CASSSGGHNEQFF. The CDR3, as DNA: TGTGCCAGCAGTTCGGGGGGGCACAATGAGCAGTTCTTC.